This T cell receptor beta chain stems from a study of T cell clones after liver transplantation. TCRdb's table, derived via immunoSEQ multiplex PCR, lists solely in-frame clones and lacks some. The sample yields tens of thousands of clones, over 90% seen once. CDR1 and CDR2 from the germline V gene are MDHEN and SYDVKM. The germline V and J ends were trimmed by 6 bases and 2 bases, with 11 bases remaining between them. This CDR3 spans 15 amino acids. Unstimulated PBMCs were sorted into CD3+CD4+ and CD3+CD8+ populations. Sequenced material: CD4+ T cells from blood, taken less than 27 months after liver transplant. The clonotype originates from a human patient who received a liver transplant. A share of the T cells may be of graft donor origin. The rearrangement uses TRBV28 and TRBJ2-6; TRBD1 is a possible D gene (6 bases). Here the CDR3 reads CASSPAGAGANVLTF. DNA for the CDR3: TGTGCCAGCAGCCCCGCAGGGGCTGGGGCCAACGTCCTGACTTTC.